These T cell receptor beta chains were read from a single sample in a study of blood T cell repertoires in COVID-19. Here immunoSEQ multiplex PCR was the method, and the copy in TCRdb shows in-frame clones only, minus some. The sample includes approximately 92,000 clones, about 86% of them seen just once. Sequenced input: peripheral blood. Receptors originate from an older woman in a cohort sampled during active or convalescent COVID-19. Each CDR3 is given with its conserved first and last residue. D genes are given only for firm matches. Clone size is shown for a subset of rows, as once, few, many or a class of expanded clone.

j_gene: TRBJ1-1; len: 14; abundance: .; v_gene: TRBV10-1; d_gene: TRBD1; CDR3nt: TGCGCCAGTTCAGCGGGGACAGGGTGGACTGAAGCTTTCTTT; CDR3aa: CASSAGTGWTEAFF
j_gene: TRBJ1-2; len: 12; abundance: .; v_gene: TRBV12-3/TRBV12-4; d_gene: TRBD1; CDR3nt: TGTGCCAGCAGATCGCAGGGGGGTGGCTACACCTTC; CDR3aa: CASRSQGGGYTF
j_gene: TRBJ1-5; len: 15; abundance: once; v_gene: TRBV7-2; d_gene: .; CDR3nt: TGTGCCAGCAGCTTGTTTGGAGGGGACGGGGGACCCCAGCATTTT; CDR3aa: CASSLFGGDGGPQHF
j_gene: TRBJ2-7; len: 15; abundance: once; v_gene: TRBV5-1; d_gene: .; CDR3nt: TGCGCCAGCAGCTTGGATAGTTTCCGCCCTTACGAGCAGTACTTC; CDR3aa: CASSLDSFRPYEQYF
j_gene: TRBJ1-1; len: 14; abundance: .; v_gene: TRBV3-1/TRBV3-2; d_gene: TRBD1; CDR3nt: TGTGCCAGCAGCCCACGACAGGGGGCGGCGGAAGCTTTCTTT; CDR3aa: CASSPRQGAAEAFF
j_gene: TRBJ2-5; len: 14; abundance: .; v_gene: TRBV5-1; d_gene: .; CDR3nt: TGCGCCAGCGACAAAGACACAGGGTCCAGGACCCAGTACTTC; CDR3aa: CASDKDTGSRTQYF
j_gene: TRBJ1-6; len: 15; abundance: .; v_gene: TRBV2; d_gene: .; CDR3nt: TGTGCCAGCACAGGTGGTAGCGCCTATAATTCACCCCTCCACTTT; CDR3aa: CASTGGSAYNSPLHF
j_gene: TRBJ1-1; len: 13; abundance: .; v_gene: TRBV18; d_gene: .; CDR3nt: TGTGCCAGCTCACCCCGGACAGCCACTGAAGCTTTCTTT; CDR3aa: CASSPRTATEAFF
j_gene: TRBJ2-3; len: 15; abundance: .; v_gene: TRBV7-2; d_gene: .; CDR3nt: TGTGCCAGCAGCCCCGGTAGGGGCGGCGTAGATACGCAGTATTTT; CDR3aa: CASSPGRGGVDTQYF
j_gene: TRBJ1-3; len: 21; abundance: .; v_gene: TRBV21-1; d_gene: .; CDR3nt: TGTGCCAGCAGCAAAGACATTCACCGGGCGGCGTACCCCGACACGAGGGACACCATATATTTT; CDR3aa: CASSKDIHRAAYPDTRDTIYF
j_gene: TRBJ2-3; len: 13; abundance: .; v_gene: TRBV11-3; d_gene: .; CDR3nt: TGTGCCAGCAGCTCTAACCTGAGGGATACGCAGTATTTT; CDR3aa: CASSSNLRDTQYF
j_gene: TRBJ1-5; len: 9; abundance: .; v_gene: TRBV28; d_gene: .; CDR3nt: TGTGCCTACGGTCAGCCCCAGCATTTT; CDR3aa: CAYGQPQHF
j_gene: TRBJ1-6; len: 16; abundance: .; v_gene: TRBV4-1; d_gene: TRBD1; CDR3nt: TGCGCCAGCAGCCAACCTCCGGACAGGGATAATTCACCCCTCCACTTT; CDR3aa: CASSQPPDRDNSPLHF
j_gene: TRBJ2-3; len: 16; abundance: .; v_gene: TRBV19; d_gene: .; CDR3nt: TGTGCCAGTAGTACCAACGGACAGATAGCCACAGATACGCAGTATTTT; CDR3aa: CASSTNGQIATDTQYF
j_gene: TRBJ2-1; len: 15; abundance: .; v_gene: TRBV19; d_gene: TRBD1; CDR3nt: TGTGCCAGTAGTCTTAGGACAGGGGGCTACAATGAGCAGTTCTTC; CDR3aa: CASSLRTGGYNEQFF
j_gene: TRBJ2-3; len: 13; abundance: .; v_gene: TRBV7-7; d_gene: TRBD1; CDR3nt: TGTGCTAGCAGCCCCAACAGGGGGGATACGCAGTATTTT; CDR3aa: CASSPNRGDTQYF
j_gene: TRBJ2-1; len: 14; abundance: .; v_gene: TRBV6-4; d_gene: TRBD1; CDR3nt: TGTGCCAGCAGTGGCGGGACAGGGTCCGGTGAGCAGTTCTTC; CDR3aa: CASSGGTGSGEQFF
j_gene: TRBJ2-5; len: 16; abundance: .; v_gene: TRBV7-6; d_gene: TRBD2; CDR3nt: TGTGCCAGCAGCTTAGGCACTAGCGGGTTACAAGAGACCCAGTACTTC; CDR3aa: CASSLGTSGLQETQYF
j_gene: TRBJ1-1; len: 16; abundance: .; v_gene: TRBV29-1; d_gene: .; CDR3nt: TGCAGCGGGCGGGGCGGATTTGAGTTGTCGAACACTGAAGCTTTCTTT; CDR3aa: CSGRGGFELSNTEAFF
j_gene: TRBJ2-4; len: 12; abundance: .; v_gene: TRBV29-1; d_gene: .; CDR3nt: TGCAGCGCTGGACTTGGGGAAAACATTCAGTACTTC; CDR3aa: CSAGLGENIQYF
j_gene: TRBJ1-5; len: 13; abundance: once; v_gene: TRBV29-1; d_gene: TRBD1; CDR3nt: TGCAGCGCGAGCAGGGGGCTCAGTCAGCCCCAGCATTTT; CDR3aa: CSASRGLSQPQHF
j_gene: TRBJ2-3; len: 15; abundance: once; v_gene: TRBV5-1; d_gene: TRBD2; CDR3nt: TGCGCCAGCAGCTTGAGGCTAGCGGGAGAGGGCACGCAGTATTTT; CDR3aa: CASSLRLAGEGTQYF
j_gene: TRBJ1-2; len: 13; abundance: .; v_gene: TRBV28; d_gene: TRBD1; CDR3nt: TGTGCCAGCAGCCTACAGGGGGCGCAAGGCTACACCTTC; CDR3aa: CASSLQGAQGYTF
j_gene: TRBJ2-7; len: 13; abundance: .; v_gene: TRBV12-3/TRBV12-4; d_gene: .; CDR3nt: TGTGCCAGCACCAGGCCTAGCGACCACGAGCAGTACTTC; CDR3aa: CASTRPSDHEQYF
j_gene: TRBJ2-7; len: 14; abundance: .; v_gene: TRBV6-5; d_gene: .; CDR3nt: TGTGCCAGCAGGCGCCTCTTAGACTCCTACGAGCAGTACTTC; CDR3aa: CASRRLLDSYEQYF
j_gene: TRBJ1-2; len: 15; abundance: .; v_gene: TRBV5-1; d_gene: .; CDR3nt: TGCGCCAGCAGCTTGGCGGAAAGAGCGGACTATGGCTACACCTTC; CDR3aa: CASSLAERADYGYTF
j_gene: TRBJ2-1; len: 16; abundance: .; v_gene: TRBV7-2; d_gene: TRBD2; CDR3nt: TGTGCCAGCAGCTTCATAGCGGGGGGGCACTACAATGAGCAGTTCTTC; CDR3aa: CASSFIAGGHYNEQFF
j_gene: TRBJ2-2; len: 15; abundance: .; v_gene: TRBV5-1; d_gene: TRBD1; CDR3nt: TGCGCCAGCAGCCCGGACAGGGGAGGGACCGGGGAGCTGTTTTTT; CDR3aa: CASSPDRGGTGELFF